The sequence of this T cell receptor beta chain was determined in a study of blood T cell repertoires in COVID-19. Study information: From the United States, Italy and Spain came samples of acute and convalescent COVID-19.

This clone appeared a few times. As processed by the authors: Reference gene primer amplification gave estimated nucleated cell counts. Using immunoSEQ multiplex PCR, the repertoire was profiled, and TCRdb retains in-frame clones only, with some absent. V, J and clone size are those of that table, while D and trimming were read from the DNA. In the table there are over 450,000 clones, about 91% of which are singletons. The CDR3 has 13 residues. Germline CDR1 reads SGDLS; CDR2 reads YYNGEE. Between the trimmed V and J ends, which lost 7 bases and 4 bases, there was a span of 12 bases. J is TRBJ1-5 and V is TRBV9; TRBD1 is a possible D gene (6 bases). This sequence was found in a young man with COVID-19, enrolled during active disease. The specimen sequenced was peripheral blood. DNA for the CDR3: TGTGCCAGCGGAAGGGACACAAATCAGCCCCAGCATTTT. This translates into CASGRDTNQPQHF. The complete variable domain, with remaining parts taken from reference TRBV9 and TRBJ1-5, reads DSGVTQTPKHLITATGQRVTLRCSPRSGDLSVYWYQQSLDQGLQFLIQYYNGEERAKGNILERFSAQQFPDLHSELNLSSLELGDSALYFCASGRDTNQPQHFGDGTRLSIL.